These 8 T cell receptor beta chains came from one sample sequenced in a study of T cells in narcolepsy (dated by TCRdb to between 2018 and 2020). Libraries were prepared through the immunoSEQ multiplex PCR assay. TCRdb carries this immuneACCESS record with in-frame sequences only. Its versions omit some clonotypes, under half of them owing to an unresolved V gene in the studies checked, with the rest unexplained. This sample is represented by 32,000 or so clones; roughly four fifths of them were singletons. 0.75% to 1% of the sample rests with the top ten. Sequencing was performed on CD45RA- memory CD4+ T cells from PBMCs. What this sample's cell subset or site label stands for: memory T cells sorted ex vivo from peripheral blood. The receptors were gathered from a human donor with narcolepsy.

This chain uses TRBV29-1 with TRBJ2-5, with TRBD2 matching over 10 bases. Trimming removed 7 bases from V and 2 bases from J; junction bases left unmatched: 16. This CDR3 has 17 residues. Germline V CDR1 and CDR2: SQVTM, ANQGSEA. The CDR3 DNA sequence: TGCAGCGGCGTTACTAGCGGGGTATCCCTCGTACAAGAGACCCAGTACTTC. Translating gives CSGVTSGVSLVQETQYF.

V and J are TRBV7-2 and TRBJ2-3, with 11 nucleotides matching TRBD1. Germline lookup yields CDR1 SGHTA and CDR2 FQGNSA. V shed 7 bases and J 3 bases; nucleotides not matched to a gene: 12. The CDR3 is 17 residues long. In nucleotides, the CDR3 is TGTGCCAGCAATAGGGGGACAGGGGGAGGATTAACAGATACGCAGTATTTT. Protein product: CASNRGTGGGLTDTQYF.

V and J are TRBV7-8 and TRBJ2-3, with D possibly matching TRBD2 (7 bases). The CDR3 spans 16 residues. CDR1 is SGHVS, CDR2 FQNEAQ, per germline. Trimming stripped 7 bases from V and 5 bases from J, with 22 bases between. The CDR3 region is CASTPRGGAVGDTQYF. Here the CDR3 DNA reads TGTGCCAGCACCCCGCGTGGGGGGGCGGTCGGAGATACGCAGTATTTT.

The chain combines TRBV5-1 with TRBJ2-2, with no clear D. Trimming took off 6 bases at V and 4 bases at J, with 10 bases between the two ends. Germline CDR1 and CDR2: SGHRS and YFSETQ. This CDR3 has 13 residues. The CDR3 nucleotides are TGCGCCAGCACCGAGGAACGCACCGGGGAGCTGTTTTTT. The encoded protein is CASTEERTGELFF. The full variable domain, completed using reference TRBV5-1 and TRBJ2-2, is KAGVTQTPRYLIKTRGQQVTLSCSPISGHRSVSWYQQTPGQGLQFLFEYFSETQRNKGNFPGRFSGRQFSNSRSEMNVSTLELGDSALYLCASTEERTGELFFGEGSRLTVL.

V usage is TRBV21-1 and J usage is TRBJ2-7; TRBD1 is the table's D call and was not checked against the DNA. TRBV21-1 is noted as a pseudogene. CDR3 length equals 17 residues. CDR3 sequence: CASSSPRYRDSSYEQYF. The CDR3 nucleotides are TGTGCCAGCAGCTCCCCGAGGTACAGGGACAGCTCCTACGAGCAGTACTTC.

Details on this clone: Additional DNA sequences in this sample encode the identical CDR3. This sequence joins TRBV7-2 and TRBJ1-2, with 7 bases identical to TRBD1. Per the germline V gene, CDR1 is SGHTA and CDR2 is FQGNSA. The CDR3 is made up of 15 amino acids. Trimming removed 1 base from V and 4 bases from J; junction bases left unmatched: 6. CDR3 in amino acids: CASSLEGQRLYGYTF. The DNA of the CDR3 is TGTGCCAGCAGCTTAGAGGGACAGAGGCTCTATGGCTACACCTTC.

A few counts support this clone. The chain recombines TRBV19 with TRBJ1-2; no clear D gene. The CDR3 has 13 residues. Germline lookup yields CDR1 LNHDA and CDR2 SQIVND (reference sequence). V lost 5 bases, J lost 4 bases, and 11 bases lay in between. The CDR3 is CASSFQLSYGYTF. For the CDR3, the DNA is TGTGCCAGTAGTTTCCAGCTTTCCTATGGCTACACCTTC.

This clone was seen a few times. CDR3 in amino acids: CAISDRRGYGYTF. As DNA, the CDR3 is TGTGCCATCAGTGATCGGAGGGGATATGGCTACACCTTC. V gene TRBV10-3 combines with J gene TRBJ1-2; maybe TRBD1 (5 bases). Germline CDR1 is ENHRY and CDR2 is SYGVKD. V was cut by 3 bases and J by 5 bases, with 10 bases left in between. This CDR3 has 13 residues.